Below are 29 T cell receptor beta chains sequenced from a single sample in a study of early T cells in non-severe SARS-CoV-2 infection. A single record per CDR3 protein comes from TCRdb applying MiXCR to the 5' RACE reads. The table has 20,000 to 25,000 distinct CDR3 sequences, around 5% seen once; the top ten hold 6.6%. What was sequenced was whole blood. These receptor sequences come from an adult who was a healthcare worker with PCR-confirmed SARS-CoV-2 infection or an uninfected control (not recorded which).

This clonotype was counted many times. The chain has TRBV6-6 and TRBJ2-1, with 7 bases that match TRBD2. V shed 6 bases and J 4 bases; nucleotides not matched to a gene: 6. The CDR3 extends over 14 amino acids. Germline V CDR1 and CDR2: MNHNY, SVGAGI (reference sequence). CDR3 residues: CASRTASGYNEQFF. CDR3 in DNA: TGTGCCAGCAGAACGGCTAGCGGTTACAATGAGCAGTTCTTC.

This clonotype ranks as medium-sized. A read error may account for a junction end that differs from germline. The chain recombines TRBV7-8 with TRBJ2-7; 11 bases are shared with TRBD2. This CDR3 region has 14 residues. CDR1 SGHVS and CDR2 FQNEAQ come from the germline V gene. The CDR3: CASSLAGGSYEQYF. The DNA of the CDR3 is TGTGCCAGCAGCCTAGCGGGAGGTAGCTACGAGCAGTACTTC.

This clonotype was detected a few times. The V gene is TRBV20-1, the J gene TRBJ2-3; TRBD2 might be the D (7 bases). Germline CDR1 is DFQATT and CDR2 is SNEGSKA (reference sequence). The CDR3 is made up of 15 amino acids. V was shortened by 7 bases and J by 0 bases, with 17 bases between the two germline ends. CDR3 DNA sequence: TGCAGTGTAAGGGGGGGGCTACCTAGCACAGATACGCAGTATTTT. This encodes CSVRGGLPSTDTQYF.

This clonotype was picked up a small number of times. The rearrangement uses TRBV29-1 and TRBJ1-1; 7 bases are a match to TRBD1. Losses at the gene ends were 6 bases for V and 4 bases for J; bases not matched to a gene: 5. This CDR3 spans 12 amino acids. Germline V gene sequence: CDR1 SQVTM, CDR2 ANQGSEA. The CDR3, as DNA: TGCAGCGTAGACAGGGAAGCCACTGAAGCTTTCTTT. Protein product: CSVDREATEAFF.

The chain carries TRBV3-1 and TRBJ2-2; TRBD2 is a possible D gene (7 bases). The CDR3 consists of 17 residues. Germline CDR1 reads LGHDT; CDR2 reads YNNKEL (reference sequence). Deletions cut 4 bases from V and 7 bases from J, with 22 bases between. CDR3 in amino acids: CASSPVGGALLGGELFF. Here the CDR3 DNA reads TGTGCCAGCAGCCCCGTGGGGGGGGCGTTACTCGGCGGGGAGCTGTTTTTT. Using reference TRBV3-1 and TRBJ2-2 for the parts outside the CDR3, the full variable domain is DTAVSQTPKYLVTQMGNDKSIKCEQNLGHDTMYWYKQDSKKFLKIMFSYNNKELIINETVPNRFSPKSPDKAHLNLHINSLELGDSAVYFCASSPVGGALLGGELFFGEGSRLTVL.

At least ten counts were recorded for this clonotype. The V call is TRBV6-5, the J call TRBJ1-2, with TRBD1 identical over 7 bases. This CDR3 contains 14 residues. Germline V gene data show CDR1 as MNHEY and CDR2 as SVGAGI. The V gene end was trimmed by 6 bases and the J gene end by 4 bases; junction bases not matched to a gene: 8. CDR3 amino acids: CASRSPTGPYGYTF. CDR3 coding DNA: TGTGCCAGCAGAAGTCCGACAGGGCCCTATGGCTACACCTTC.

This clonotype came up once. It may be a read error: a sequence one base away is much more abundant. The CDR3 carries no conserved terminal phenylalanine or tryptophan, so it likely arises from a read error. V is TRBV7-2 and J is TRBJ1-2; TRBD1 agrees at 10 bases. The CDR3 totals 17 residues. Looked up from germline, CDR1 is SGHTA and CDR2 is FQGNSA. J gave up 8 bases and V 1 base, and 13 bases lay outside the gene matches. CDR3 region: CASSLEAPGTGDEGYTL. Here the CDR3 DNA reads TGTGCCAGCAGCTTAGAGGCCCCCGGGACAGGGGATGAAGGCTACACCCTC.

The sample holds many counts of this clonotype. The chain links TRBV7-9 to TRBJ2-1, with TRBD2 matching 9 bases. The CDR3 runs 15 residues. CDR1 is SEHNR and CDR2 is FQNEAQ in the germline V gene (reference sequence). V gave up 2 bases and J gave up 5 bases; unmatched junction bases: 4. The CDR3 sequence is CASSLWREGDNEQFF. CDR3 DNA: TGTGCCAGCAGCTTATGGCGGGAGGGTGACAATGAGCAGTTCTTC.

The chain combines TRBV6-4 with TRBJ2-1, with 8 bases matching TRBD2. This CDR3 comprises 15 residues. J lost 8 bases, V lost 5 bases, and 11 bases had no gene match. The germline V gene encodes CDR1 MRHNA and CDR2 SNTAGT. The CDR3 here is CASSTAGGPLDEQFF. For the CDR3, the DNA is TGTGCCAGCAGTACGGCGGGGGGCCCCTTGGATGAGCAGTTCTTC.

The chain employs TRBV5-1 and TRBJ2-2; D gene unclear. Germline CDR1 and CDR2: SGHRS and YFSETQ. The CDR3 covers 11 residues. The germline V and J ends were trimmed by 3 bases and 4 bases, with 1 base remaining between them. CDR3 residues: CASSSTGELFF. The DNA of the CDR3 is TGCGCCAGCAGCTCCACCGGGGAGCTGTTTTTT.

Worth noting for this clonotype: It may be a read error: a sequence one base away is much more abundant. The chain joins TRBV5-1 to TRBJ2-5; TRBD2 matches at 11 bases. Germline V gene sequence: CDR1 SGHRS, CDR2 YFSETQ. The junction had 21 bases not matched to a gene; V was cut back by 6 bases and J by 5 bases. The CDR3 totals 19 residues. CDR3 region: CASTPLPPSGGTQFETQYF. For the CDR3, the DNA is TGCGCCAGCACGCCCCTTCCCCCTAGCGGGGGGACTCAATTCGAGACCCAGTACTTC.

This clonotype was observed a handful of times. The chain recombines TRBV18 with TRBJ1-2; TRBD1 might be the D (6 bases). In germline, CDR1 is KGHSH, CDR2 LQKENI. Trimming left V 3 bases short and J 0 bases short, with 17 bases between. This CDR3 contains 17 residues. CDR3 nucleotide sequence: TGTGCCAGCTCACCGTCCCGGGGGCAGGAGGCTAACTATGGCTACACCTTC. Protein product: CASSPSRGQEANYGYTF.

This clonotype has at least ten counts. The rearrangement joins TRBV30 to TRBJ1-4, with no clear D. The germline CDR1 and CDR2 sequences are GTSNPN and SVGIG (reference sequence). Deletions cut 2 bases from V and 4 bases from J, with 11 bases between. The CDR3 consists of 14 residues. The CDR3: CAWSSWEFNEKLFF. The DNA for the CDR3 is TGTGCCTGGAGTAGTTGGGAATTTAATGAAAAACTGTTTTTT.

The chain combines TRBV28 with TRBJ1-2, with D unresolved. CDR1 and CDR2 (germline): MDHEN, SYDVKM. The CDR3 has 12 amino acids. Trimming took off 10 bases at V and 2 bases at J, with 11 bases between the two ends. Here the CDR3 reads CATKYLNYGYTF. CDR3 in DNA: TGTGCCACCAAATACTTAAACTATGGCTACACCTTC.

This clonotype was seen at least ten times. V usage is TRBV30 and J usage is TRBJ1-6; 7 positions match TRBD1. The CDR3 contains 17 residues. Germline V CDR1 and CDR2: GTSNPN, SVGIG (reference sequence). Trimming cost V 3 bases and J 1 base; bases outside gene matches: 9. This chain's CDR3 is CAWSGGGGRSYNSPLHF. CDR3 bases: TGTGCCTGGAGCGGGGGAGGGGGCAGGTCCTATAATTCACCCCTCCACTTT.

This clonotype appeared a few times. The V and J genes are TRBV9 and TRBJ1-4; a weak D match, TRBD1 (5 bases). Trimming shortened V by 3 bases and J by 7 bases, and 13 bases separated the two germline ends. The CDR3 totals 14 residues. Germline values: CDR1 SGDLS, CDR2 YYNGEE. The DNA of the CDR3 is TGTGCCAGCAGCGCCACCGTGGGGGGTGAAAAACTGTTTTTT. As protein: CASSATVGGEKLFF.

This clonotype showed up many times. The chain recombines TRBV2 with TRBJ1-4, with a weak D call TRBD1 (5 bases). This CDR3 is built from 14 residues. Trimming stripped 4 bases from V and 7 bases from J, with 13 bases between. Germline V gene data show CDR1 as SNHLY and CDR2 as FYNNEI. The CDR3 bases are TGTGCCAGCAGTGTCGGGGGGTTCGGTGAAAAACTGTTTTTT. Translated: CASSVGGFGEKLFF.

This clonotype occurred many times. V gene TRBV6-5 combines with J gene TRBJ1-1; possible D gene TRBD1, 5 bases. The V gene lost 6 bases and the J gene lost 10 bases, with 18 bases spanning the gap. Germline V gene data show CDR1 as MNHEY and CDR2 as SVGAGI. The CDR3 is 13 amino acids. The CDR3 DNA follows: TGTGCCAGCAGGTCGACGCAGGGTTTCGGAGCTTTCTTT. It translates to CASRSTQGFGAFF.

The rearrangement uses TRBV20-1 and TRBJ2-7; 10 positions match TRBD2. The CDR3 is 13 amino acids. The germline CDR1 and CDR2 sequences are DFQATT and SNEGSKA (reference sequence). J lost 6 bases, V lost 6 bases, and 8 bases had no gene match. The CDR3 nucleotides read TGCAGTGCGGGGCCTAGCGGGAGTGGCGAGCAGTACTTC. Amino acid sequence: CSAGPSGSGEQYF.

There are many counts of this clonotype. V is TRBV27 and J is TRBJ2-1; 11 positions agree with TRBD2. Germline assignment: CDR1 MNHEY and CDR2 SMNVEV (reference sequence). The CDR3 contains 16 residues. The V gene end was trimmed by 4 bases and the J gene end by 8 bases; junction bases not matched to a gene: 10. The chain's CDR3 is CASSSILAGGQDEQFF. The CDR3 DNA reads as TGTGCCAGCAGTTCGATTCTAGCGGGAGGCCAGGATGAGCAGTTCTTC.

Many counts were recorded for this clonotype. V gene TRBV28 combines with J gene TRBJ2-7, with D unclear. This CDR3 contains 14 residues. Trimming removed 5 bases from V and 1 base from J, with 12 bases in between. CDR1 is MDHEN and CDR2 is SYDVKM in the germline V gene. The CDR3 bases are TGTGCCAGCAGTGGGCCCTCCCTTTCCTACGAGCAGTACTTC. Translation gives CASSGPSLSYEQYF.

This clonotype was seen repeatedly, ten times or more. The chain has TRBV5-5 and TRBJ1-5; D is ambiguous. Germline V gene lookup returns CDR1 SGHKS and CDR2 YYEKEE (reference sequence). The CDR3 covers 16 residues. The V end was cut by 1 base, the J end by 3 bases, with 14 bases between. The DNA of the CDR3 is TGTGCCAGCAGCTTGTACTGGAGTGGCAACAATCAGCCCCAGCATTTT. The encoded protein is CASSLYWSGNNQPQHF.

This clonotype came up a few times. The J gene is TRBJ1-3, the V gene TRBV5-6; unclear D gene. The germline CDR1 and CDR2 sequences are SGHDT and YYEEEE. The CDR3 contains 14 residues. V lost 2 bases, J lost 0 bases, and 6 bases lay in between. CDR3 sequence: CASSLGASGNTIYF. CDR3 nucleotide sequence: TGTGCCAGCAGCTTAGGTGCCTCTGGAAACACCATATATTTT. The full variable domain, completed using reference TRBV5-6 and TRBJ1-3, is DAGVTQSPTHLIKTRGQQVTLRCSPKSGHDTVSWYQQALGQGPQFIFQYYEEEERQRGNFPDRFSGHQFPNYSSELNVNALLLGDSALYLCASSLGASGNTIYFGEGSWLTVV.

This clonotype was found many times. The chain is built from TRBV5-1 and TRBJ1-4, with a possible D match to TRBD1 (5 bases). The CDR3 runs 13 residues. V lost 0 bases, J lost 6 bases, and 6 bases lay in between. Germline V CDR1 and CDR2: SGHRS, YFSETQ. CDR3 DNA sequence: TGCGCCAGCAGCTTGGAGGGGCATGAAAAACTGTTTTTT. This gives the protein CASSLEGHEKLFF.

This clonotype was counted ten times or more. The CDR3 DNA reads TGCAGCATTGCTCCGTGGGGGCGGGCCACTGAAGCTTTCTTT. Translated: CSIAPWGRATEAFF. The chain carries TRBV29-1 and TRBJ1-1; a weak D match, TRBD1 (6 bases). V lost 8 bases and J lost 4, with 20 bases in between. This CDR3 has 14 amino acids. Germline lookup yields CDR1 SQVTM and CDR2 ANQGSEA.

By share, this clonotype counts as medium-sized. CDR3: CASSLIGKDTEAFF. The DNA of the CDR3 is TGTGCCAGCAGCTTAATTGGGAAGGACACTGAAGCTTTCTTT. This rearrangement joins TRBV7-3 to TRBJ1-1; D is ambiguous. Germline V gene data show CDR1 as SGHTA and CDR2 as FQGTGA. Trimming removed 1 base at V and 3 bases at J, with 9 bases between. The CDR3 is 14 amino acids.

This clonotype has a count of ten or more. This rearrangement joins TRBV28 to TRBJ2-7; D is tentatively TRBD1 or TRBD2 (6 bases each). The CDR3 length is 13 residues. Trimming took off 7 bases at V and 8 bases at J, with 18 bases between the two ends. Germline V gives CDR1 MDHEN, CDR2 SYDVKM. For the CDR3, the DNA is TGTGCCAGCACCTTTCGGGGGCACCCCCAGCAGTACTTC. Its translation: CASTFRGHPQQYF.

V is TRBV20-1 and J is TRBJ1-4; D is unresolved. Germline loops: CDR1 DFQATT, CDR2 SNEGSKA (reference sequence). The ends were cut back, 0 bases at V and 3 bases at J, with 5 bases in the middle. This CDR3 has 13 amino acids. Written as DNA, the CDR3 is TGCAGTGCTAGAGAGAATCCTAATGAAAAACTGTTTTTT. Its translation is CSARENPNEKLFF.

This clonotype appeared many times. The V gene is TRBV11-2, the J gene TRBJ2-3, with 9 nucleotides matching TRBD1. The CDR3 sequence is 18 residues long. Germline V gene data show CDR1 as SGHAT and CDR2 as FQNNGV. Trimming cost V 2 bases and J 3 bases; bases outside gene matches: 12. The CDR3 DNA reads as TGTGCCAGCAGCTTAAATGGCCTCCGGGACAGGGTAACAGATACGCAGTATTTT. It translates to CASSLNGLRDRVTDTQYF.